This TCR beta chain was recovered during a study of monozygotic twins with inflammatory bowel disease. Study-wide findings and caveats: Compared with healthy twins, IBD patients shared fewer clonotypes with others, especially with disease activity. Lower TCRbeta diversity (inverse Simpson) was seen in IBD patients than in healthy co-twins.

Germline lookup yields CDR1 DFQATT and CDR2 SNEGSKA (reference sequence). CDR3 length equals 16 residues. For this clonotype: Its antigen is not identified.

TCRdb reprocessed the 5' RACE reads; each CDR3 protein has one entry and no DNA is given. The sample includes fewer than 450,000 distinct CDR3 sequences. Specimen: blood. This chain links TRBV20-1 with TRBJ2-7; the TCRdb D gene call, TRBD1, has no DNA to confirm it. The receptor was isolated from a human donor with ulcerative colitis or Crohn's disease, or a healthy co-twin of an affected twin (not recorded which). The CDR3 spells CSARGGRGADLNEQYF.